Presented here are 27 T cell receptor beta chains from one specimen sequenced in a study of OX40 agonist ivuxolimab in advanced cancers. Sequencing was performed with immunoSEQ multiplex PCR; in TCRdb, only in-frame clones are kept and a portion is missing. The repertoire holds tens of thousands of clones, about 83% seen once, with roughly 2.7% in the top ten. This specimen was CD4+ or CD8+ T cells sorted from blood, taken in a trial of the OX40 agonist ivuxolimab. The receptors shown here come from an adult with an advanced solid tumor such as melanoma, head and neck, liver or kidney cancer.

The chain employs TRBV14 and TRBJ2-4; no definite D call. Germline CDR1 is SGHDN and CDR2 is FVKESK. The CDR3 contains 16 residues. Deletions cut 0 bases from V and 1 base from J, with 10 bases between. The CDR3 DNA sequence: TGTGCCAGCAGCCAAGAGTTGGGGTACGCCAAAAACATTCAGTACTTC. Protein: CASSQELGYAKNIQYF.

The chain recombines TRBV11-1 with TRBJ2-2, with 11 nucleotides matching TRBD2. CDR1 and CDR2 (germline): SGHAT, FQDESV (reference sequence). This CDR3 has 15 amino acids. The J segment lost 5 bases and the V segment lost 5 bases, leaving 4 bases of the junction unmatched. CDR3 sequence (DNA): TGTGCCAGCAGCACGCGGACTAGCGGGACCGGGGAGCTGTTTTTT. Its translation: CASSTRTSGTGELFF.

This clone was found once. V gene TRBV19 combines with J gene TRBJ2-5, with D uncertain. The germline CDR1 and CDR2 sequences are LNHDA and SQIVND (reference sequence). This CDR3 region has 14 residues. The V gene lost 1 base and the J gene lost 4 bases, with 10 bases spanning the gap. CDR3 residues: CASSIVISSETQYF. CDR3 in DNA: TGTGCCAGTAGTATAGTGATTAGCTCAGAGACCCAGTACTTC.

CDR3 DNA sequence: TGTGCCAGCAGCTTAGCGAGGGCCGGGGAGCTGTTTTTT. Translated: CASSLARAGELFF. The chain has TRBV7-6 and TRBJ2-2; TRBD2 might be the D (5 bases). V was trimmed by 0 bases and J by 6 bases, leaving 5 bases between them. The CDR3 runs 13 residues. Germline V gene sequence: CDR1 SGHVS, CDR2 FNYEAQ.

The CDR3 loop is CASSPSMTGVDYGYTF. In DNA, the CDR3 is TGCGCCAGCAGCCCGTCGATGACAGGGGTTGACTATGGCTACACCTTC. The chain is built from TRBV5-1 and TRBJ1-2; TRBD1 agrees at 8 bases. J gave up 3 bases and V 4 bases, and 11 bases lay outside the gene matches. Germline CDR1 and CDR2: SGHRS and YFSETQ. This CDR3 spans 16 amino acids.

The chain combines TRBV9 with TRBJ2-5, with D unclear. The germline gives CDR1 SGDLS, CDR2 YYNGEE. The germline V and J ends were trimmed by 4 bases and 2 bases, with 15 bases remaining between them. CDR3 size: 15 residues. The CDR3 is CASSSSLYPQETQYF. In DNA form, the CDR3 reads TGTGCCAGCAGCTCGAGCCTTTACCCACAAGAGACCCAGTACTTC.

With respect to this clone: Different DNA sequences within this sample yield the same CDR3. V usage is TRBV7-2 and J usage is TRBJ2-3; no definite D call. The CDR3 is 12 amino acids. The germline V and J ends were trimmed by 8 bases and 0 bases, with 6 bases remaining between them. Germline CDR1 reads SGHTA; CDR2 reads FQGNSA. The CDR3 sequence is CASSRSTDTQYF. CDR3 DNA sequence: TGTGCCAGCTCCCGTAGCACAGATACGCAGTATTTT.

The V gene is TRBV7-9, the J gene TRBJ1-2; D may be TRBD1 (6 bases). Per the germline V gene, CDR1 is SEHNR and CDR2 is FQNEAQ (reference sequence). The CDR3 is 14 residues long. V was cut by 3 bases and J by 4 bases, with 12 bases left in between. The CDR3 bases are TGTGCCAGCAGCTTGGGTGGACAGTCCTATGGCTACACCTTC. Translated, it gives CASSLGGQSYGYTF.

The chain joins TRBV7-2 to TRBJ2-5, with D unclear. V lost 6 bases to trimming and J lost 5 bases, with 16 bases between them. There are 14 residues in the CDR3. Germline CDR1 is SGHTA and CDR2 is FQGNSA. CDR3 region: CASSRYLNGETQYF. The CDR3 nucleotides read TGTGCCAGCAGTCGCTACCTCAACGGGGAGACCCAGTACTTC.

CDR3 nucleotide sequence: TGTGCCAGCAGCCCCCACCCCGGGATCAACACCGGGGAGCTGTTTTTT. This translates into CASSPHPGINTGELFF. The chain combines TRBV7-2 with TRBJ2-2; possibly TRBD2 for D (5 bases). Germline CDR1 is SGHTA and CDR2 is FQGNSA. This CDR3 has 16 residues. Trimming cost V 5 bases and J 2 bases, with 15 bases left between them.

This sequence joins TRBV10-3 and TRBJ1-4, with 7 bases that match TRBD1. This CDR3 is 14 amino acids long. Per the germline V gene, CDR1 is ENHRY and CDR2 is SYGVKD. V gave up 10 bases and J gave up 5 bases; unmatched junction bases: 10. CDR3 amino acids: CATWLGQSNEKLFF. CDR3 nucleotide sequence: TGTGCCACTTGGCTGGGACAGAGCAATGAAAAACTGTTTTTT.

This clone has only a few counts. V is TRBV4-2 and J is TRBJ1-1, with D perhaps matching TRBD1 (6 bases). V was pared by 4 bases and J by 5 bases, with 14 bases between. There are 14 residues in the CDR3. The germline V gene encodes CDR1 LGHNA and CDR2 YNFKEQ. The CDR3 protein is CASSPSGRGTEAFF. The CDR3 bases are TGTGCCAGCAGCCCGTCAGGGAGGGGGACTGAAGCTTTCTTT.

This chain links TRBV30 with TRBJ2-5, with 10 bases matching TRBD2. Per germline, CDR1 GTSNPN and CDR2 SVGIG (reference sequence). With V trimmed by 3 bases and J by 1 base, 5 bases remained unmatched. The length of the CDR3 is 15 residues. The CDR3, as DNA: TGTGCCTGGAGCGGACTAGCGGTATCCCAAGAGACCCAGTACTTC. It is translated as CAWSGLAVSQETQYF.

The chain joins TRBV10-3 to TRBJ2-7; D call uncertain. The germline gives CDR1 ENHRY, CDR2 SYGVKD. This CDR3 comprises 12 residues. The CDR3 DNA follows: TGTGAACGGGCAGTGACTTCCTACGAGCAGTACTTC. Protein: CERAVTSYEQYF.

The chain combines TRBV11-3 with TRBJ1-2, with 7 bases matching TRBD1. The CDR3 sequence is 13 residues long. Germline loops: CDR1 SGHNT, CDR2 YENEEA. Losses at the gene ends were 2 bases for V and 3 bases for J; bases not matched to a gene: 0. CDR3 residues: CASSLTGDYGYTF. As DNA, the CDR3 is TGTGCCAGCAGCTTAACAGGGGACTATGGCTACACCTTC.

This clone was observed a few times. The chain carries TRBV6-5 and TRBJ2-5; no firm D call. The CDR3 runs to 14 residues. V shed 6 bases and J shed 1 base, with 12 bases lying between them. Germline V gene lookup returns CDR1 MNHEY and CDR2 SVGAGI. CDR3 region: CASSARPGQETQYF. In DNA form, the CDR3 reads TGTGCCAGCAGCGCCCGACCGGGCCAAGAGACCCAGTACTTC.

This clone showed up just a few times. V gene TRBV5-1 combines with J gene TRBJ2-1, with D possibly TRBD1 on 6 matching bases. From germline, CDR1 is SGHRS and CDR2 YFSETQ. The CDR3 spans 16 residues. Trimming removed 0 bases at V and 7 bases at J, with 17 bases between. The DNA for the CDR3 is TGCGCCAGCAGCTTGGTCCTCTTAGGGGGTACAAATGAGCAGTTCTTC. Protein: CASSLVLLGGTNEQFF.

The chain links TRBV11-3 to TRBJ2-1; possibly TRBD2 for D (5 bases). The germline gives CDR1 SGHNT, CDR2 YENEEA. V lost 5 bases and J 5 bases, leaving 13 bases between the germline ends. The CDR3 spans 14 residues. Written as DNA, the CDR3 is TGTGCCAGCAGCGCTGGACTGTCCCACAATGAGCAGTTCTTC. Protein product: CASSAGLSHNEQFF.

This chain connects TRBV19 to TRBJ2-2, with D perhaps assigned TRBD1 or TRBD2 (6 bases each). Germline loops: CDR1 LNHDA, CDR2 SQIVND (reference sequence). This CDR3 has 15 residues. Deletions cut 3 bases from V and 6 bases from J, with 14 bases between. The CDR3, as DNA: TGTGCCAGTAGTATTAATCCGGGGGCGCCCGGGGAGCTGTTTTTT. It translates to CASSINPGAPGELFF.

This clone has more than one count but fewer than ten. The chain employs TRBV6-5 and TRBJ1-6; 8 bases map to TRBD1. Germline V lookup: CDR1 MNHEY, CDR2 SVGAGI. The CDR3 sequence is 14 residues long. Losses at the gene ends were 6 bases for V and 6 bases for J; bases not matched to a gene: 4. CDR3 coding DNA: TGTGCCAGCAGCCGAACAGGGGGTAATTCACCCCTCCACTTT. This codes for CASSRTGGNSPLHF.

The rearrangement uses TRBV2 and TRBJ2-2, with D possibly being TRBD1 (6 bases). V lost 6 bases, J lost 6 bases, and 17 bases lay in between. The CDR3 has 15 amino acids. Germline CDR1 and CDR2: SNHLY and FYNNEI. CDR3 nucleotide sequence: TGTGCCAGCAGCTCACAGGGTTCGGAAGCCGGGGAGCTGTTTTTT. Its translation: CASSSQGSEAGELFF.

This chain joins TRBV5-4 and TRBJ2-7, with D possibly called TRBD1 or TRBD2 (6 bases each). Germline V gives CDR1 SGHNT, CDR2 YYREEE (reference sequence). Trimming took off 3 bases at V and 2 bases at J, with 12 bases between the two ends. The CDR3 has 14 amino acids. CDR3 sequence (DNA): TGTGCCAGCAGCTCAAAGGGGGGCCCCTACGAGCAGTACTTC. Amino acid sequence: CASSSKGGPYEQYF. Looking up the rest from reference TRBV5-4 and TRBJ2-7 gives the full variable domain: ETGVTQSPTHLIKTRGQQVTLRCSSQSGHNTVSWYQQALGQGPQFIFQYYREEENGRGNFPPRFSGLQFPNYSSELNVNALELDDSALYLCASSSKGGPYEQYFGPGTRLTVT.

The chain employs TRBV7-2 and TRBJ2-1; D gene ambiguous. CDR1 is SGHTA and CDR2 is FQGNSA in the germline V gene. The CDR3 consists of 15 residues. V was pared by 5 bases and J by 0 bases, with 11 bases between. The CDR3 loop is CASSPYGSSYNEQFF. In nucleotides, the CDR3 is TGTGCCAGCAGCCCCTACGGTAGCTCCTACAATGAGCAGTTCTTC.

This chain joins TRBV6-1 and TRBJ2-5, with 7 nucleotides matching TRBD2. CDR1 and CDR2 (germline): MNHNS, SASEGT. The V and J ends lost 1 base and 5 bases, in that order; junction bases with no gene match: 10. The CDR3 loop spans 16 amino acids. CDR3 sequence (DNA): TGTGCCAGCAGTGAAGTCGGCGGGGGTGGTGAGGAGACCCAGTACTTC. It codes for CASSEVGGGGEETQYF.

The chain couples TRBV30 to TRBJ2-2; D might be TRBD2 (5 bases). The CDR3 covers 15 residues. Germline V CDR1 and CDR2: GTSNPN, SVGIG (reference sequence). The ends were cut back, 2 bases at V and 7 bases at J, with 17 bases in the middle. CDR3 coding DNA: TGTGCCTGGAGTAGGTCCGGGCTGCGGGTCGGGGAGCTGTTTTTT. It yields the protein CAWSRSGLRVGELFF.

This clone occurred once. The J gene is TRBJ1-2, the V gene TRBV4-2, with D uncertain. Germline V lookup: CDR1 LGHNA, CDR2 YNFKEQ. The germline V and J ends were trimmed by 0 bases and 5 bases, with 10 bases remaining between them. The CDR3 is 14 amino acids. CDR3 nucleotide sequence: TGTGCCAGCAGCCAAGAGCCTGACGGTTATGGCTACACCTTC. As protein: CASSQEPDGYGYTF.

Only a few counts were recorded for this clone. V usage is TRBV30 and J usage is TRBJ1-5; 9 positions agree with TRBD1. The V gene's germline CDR1 is GTSNPN and CDR2 SVGIG (reference sequence). Trimming cost V 3 bases and J 4 bases; bases outside gene matches: 7. The CDR3 is made up of 15 amino acids. The CDR3 spells CAWSTGGAGNQPQHF. DNA for the CDR3: TGTGCCTGGAGCACAGGGGGCGCCGGGAATCAGCCCCAGCATTTT.